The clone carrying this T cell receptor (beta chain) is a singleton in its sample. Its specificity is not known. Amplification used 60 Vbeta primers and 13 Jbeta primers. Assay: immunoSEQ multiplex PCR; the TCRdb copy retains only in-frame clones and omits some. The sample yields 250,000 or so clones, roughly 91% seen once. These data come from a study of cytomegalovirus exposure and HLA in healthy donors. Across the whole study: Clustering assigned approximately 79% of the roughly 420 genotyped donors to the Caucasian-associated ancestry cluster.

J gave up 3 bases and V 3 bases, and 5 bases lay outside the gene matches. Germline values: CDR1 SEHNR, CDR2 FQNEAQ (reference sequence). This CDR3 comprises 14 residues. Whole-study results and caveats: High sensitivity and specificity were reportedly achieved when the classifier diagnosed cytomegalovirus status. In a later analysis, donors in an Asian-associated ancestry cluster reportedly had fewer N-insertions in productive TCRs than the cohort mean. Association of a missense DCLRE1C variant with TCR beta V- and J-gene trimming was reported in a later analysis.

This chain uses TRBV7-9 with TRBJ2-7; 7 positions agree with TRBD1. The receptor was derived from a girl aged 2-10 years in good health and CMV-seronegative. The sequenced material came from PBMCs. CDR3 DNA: TGTGCCAGCAGCTTGGGGGACAGAATCTACGAGCAGTACTTC. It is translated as CASSLGDRIYEQYF.